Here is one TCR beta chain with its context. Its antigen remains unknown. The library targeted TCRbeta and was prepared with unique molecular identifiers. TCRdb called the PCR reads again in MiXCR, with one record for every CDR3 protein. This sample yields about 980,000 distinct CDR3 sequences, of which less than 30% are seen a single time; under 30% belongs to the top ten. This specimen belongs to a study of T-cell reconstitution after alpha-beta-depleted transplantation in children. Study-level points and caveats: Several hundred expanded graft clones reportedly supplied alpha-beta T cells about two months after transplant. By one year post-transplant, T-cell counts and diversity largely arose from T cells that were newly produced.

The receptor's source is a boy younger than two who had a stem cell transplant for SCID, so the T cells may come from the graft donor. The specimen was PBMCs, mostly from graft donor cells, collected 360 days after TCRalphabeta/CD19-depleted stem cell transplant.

This CDR3 is CSARDFMRGTDQPQHF. DNA for the CDR3: TGCAGTGCTAGAGATTTTATGCGGGGGACGGATCAGCCCCAGCATTTT. V is TRBV20-1 and J is TRBJ1-5; possibly TRBD1 for D (5 bases). CDR3 size: 16 residues. Trimming took 0 bases from V and 5 from J, leaving 17 bases between them. CDR1 is DFQATT, CDR2 SNEGSKA, per germline (reference sequence).